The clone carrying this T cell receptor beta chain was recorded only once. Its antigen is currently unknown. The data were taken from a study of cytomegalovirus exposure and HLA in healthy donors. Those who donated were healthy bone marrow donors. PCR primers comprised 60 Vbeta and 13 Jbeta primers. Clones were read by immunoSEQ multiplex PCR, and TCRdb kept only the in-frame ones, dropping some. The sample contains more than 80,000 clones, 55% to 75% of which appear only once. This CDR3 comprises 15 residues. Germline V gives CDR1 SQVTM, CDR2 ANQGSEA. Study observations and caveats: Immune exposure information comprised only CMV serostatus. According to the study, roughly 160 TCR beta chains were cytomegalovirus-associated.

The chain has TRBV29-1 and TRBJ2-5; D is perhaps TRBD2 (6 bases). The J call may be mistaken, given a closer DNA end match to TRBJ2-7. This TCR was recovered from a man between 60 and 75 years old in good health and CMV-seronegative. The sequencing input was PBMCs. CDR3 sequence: CSVAAGVAVGGEQYF. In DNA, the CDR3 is TGCAGCGTCGCCGCCGGCGTAGCGGTTGGTGGCGAGCAGTACTTC.